This passage covers 21 T cell receptor beta chains from one sample sequenced in a study of T-cell memory formation after mild COVID-19. MiXCR was run by TCRdb on the 5' RACE reads, yielding one entry per CDR3 protein. The top ten clones hold 20% to 25% of a sample with just under 350,000 distinct CDR3 sequences, 10% to 15% of them seen once. Sequencing used PBMCs or a T cell subset sorted from them (not recorded which). The receptors were gathered from a man aged 18 to 35 who had mild COVID-19 (a few samples of this study predate the infection). Cell type and time point are not known.

The chain links TRBV7-2 to TRBJ2-7, with D possibly being TRBD2 (5 bases). Deletions cut 4 bases from V and 3 bases from J, with 13 bases between. The CDR3 is made up of 14 amino acids. The germline CDR1 and CDR2 sequences are SGHTA and FQGNSA. CDR3 coding DNA: TGTGCCAGCAGCTACGGAAGCGGAAACTACGAGCAGTACTTC. Its translation: CASSYGSGNYEQYF. Full variable domain (outside the CDR3, taken from reference TRBV7-2 and TRBJ2-7): GAGVSQSPSNKVTEKGKDVELRCDPISGHTALYWYRQSLGQGLEFLIYFQGNSAPDKSGLPSDRFSAERTGGSVSTLTIQRTQQEDSAVYLCASSYGSGNYEQYFGPGTRLTVT.

This clonotype was seen a handful of times. The gene calls are TRBV5-1 and TRBJ1-2, with D possibly TRBD1 on 5 matching bases. Trimming left V 0 bases short and J 4 bases short, with 13 bases between. Germline assignment: CDR1 SGHRS and CDR2 YFSETQ. The CDR3 length is 15 residues. The CDR3 DNA reads as TGCGCCAGCAGCTTGGTTGGGGGAATCCTCTATGGCTACACCTTC. Protein sequence: CASSLVGGILYGYTF.

This clonotype turned up a few times. The rearrangement uses TRBV5-1 and TRBJ1-1; TRBD1 is a possible D gene (5 bases). The CDR3 consists of 12 residues. V gave up 1 base and J gave up 8 bases, with 9 bases separating them. Germline values: CDR1 SGHRS, CDR2 YFSETQ. DNA for the CDR3: TGCGCCAGCAGCTTGCAGGGCTCCGAAGCTTTCTTT. This gives the protein CASSLQGSEAFF.

This clonotype was found a few times. CDR3 sequence reads: CASSLQRLRAYGYTF. DNA for the CDR3: TGTGCCAGCAGCCTCCAGAGGCTTCGGGCCTATGGCTACACCTTC. V is TRBV7-2 and J is TRBJ1-2, with D uncertain. Trimming cost V 5 bases and J 4 bases, with 17 bases left between them. From germline, CDR1 is SGHTA and CDR2 FQGNSA. The CDR3 spans 15 residues.

This clonotype showed up just a few times. V is TRBV12-3 or TRBV12-4 and J is TRBJ2-1, with D possibly matching TRBD2 (7 bases). The ends were cut back, 5 bases at V and 8 bases at J, with 13 bases in the middle. This CDR3 has 13 residues. CDR3 sequence reads: CASSEGGWDEQFF. The CDR3 DNA reads as TGTGCCAGCAGTGAGGGGGGGTGGGATGAGCAGTTCTTC.

This clonotype was seen a handful of times. This rearrangement joins TRBV7-8 to TRBJ2-7; D is possibly TRBD2 (7 bases). CDR3 size: 14 residues. Germline CDR1 is SGHVS and CDR2 is FQNEAQ. The germline V and J ends were trimmed by 2 bases and 2 bases, with 10 bases remaining between them. DNA of the CDR3: TGTGCCAGCAGCTTAAGGGAGGGGGCCTACGAGCAGTACGTC. Translation: CASSLREGAYEQYV.

The chain joins TRBV9 to TRBJ2-2; D is perhaps TRBD2 (6 bases). With 1 base removed from V and 3 bases from J, the gap between germline ends came to 13 bases. Germline values: CDR1 SGDLS, CDR2 YYNGEE. The CDR3 sequence is 16 residues long. The CDR3, as DNA: TGTGCCAGCAGCGTAACTAGCCAGAGGTACACCGGGGAGCTGTTTTTT. This encodes CASSVTSQRYTGELFF.

This clonotype has only a few counts. The CDR3 DNA follows: TGTGCCAGCAGCCGTCGATTAGTAGTGCATGGACAGTACCAAGAGACCCAGTACTTC. This sequence encodes CASSRRLVVHGQYQETQYF. The genes are TRBV7-9 and TRBJ2-5, with D maybe TRBD1 (6 bases). Trimming cost V 5 bases and J 0 bases, with 25 bases left between them. The CDR3 extends over 19 amino acids. Germline V gene data show CDR1 as SEHNR and CDR2 as FQNEAQ (reference sequence). The full variable domain, in which reference TRBV7-9 and TRBJ2-5 provide the parts outside the CDR3, is DTGVSQNPRHKITKRGQNVTFRCDPISEHNRLYWYRQTLGQGPEFLTYFQNEAQLEKSRLLSDRFSAERPKGSFSTLEIQRTEQGDSAMYLCASSRRLVVHGQYQETQYFGPGTRLLVL.

The sample holds a few counts of this clonotype. V usage is TRBV4-1 and J usage is TRBJ1-1; D unresolved. The germline V and J ends were trimmed by 0 bases and 5 bases, with 4 bases remaining between them. The CDR3 runs 12 residues. Germline CDR1 is MGHRA and CDR2 is YSYEKL. The CDR3 loop is CASSQEQTEAFF. CDR3 in DNA: TGCGCCAGCAGCCAAGAGCAGACTGAAGCTTTCTTT.

This clonotype was recorded many times. This chain connects TRBV21-1 to TRBJ2-7; the table's D call, TRBD1, was not checked against the DNA. TRBV21-1 is shown as a pseudogene. CDR3 length: 13 residues. The CDR3 nucleotides read TGTGCCAGCAGCAAAGAGGGGGTCTACGAGCAGTACGTC. Translation: CASSKEGVYEQYV.

The sample holds a few counts of this clonotype. The rearrangement links TRBV5-1 to TRBJ2-1, with 13 bases aligning to TRBD2. Losses at the gene ends were 3 bases for V and 8 bases for J; bases not matched to a gene: 8. The CDR3 totals 16 residues. Germline CDR1 and CDR2: SGHRS and YFSETQ. CDR3 DNA: TGCGCCAGCAGCTCTCGACTAGCGGGGGGCCCCCATGAGCAGTTCTTC. This codes for CASSSRLAGGPHEQFF.

In this sample, this clonotype turned up many times. The chain combines TRBV4-3 with TRBJ2-1; 8 nucleotides line up with TRBD2. Germline V gene lookup returns CDR1 LGHNA and CDR2 YSLEER. Trimming removed 0 bases from V and 7 bases from J; junction bases left unmatched: 14. The CDR3 length is 18 residues. The CDR3, as DNA: TGCGCCAGCAGCCAAGATATTATTTGGGCGGGGGGCAGAAATGAGCAGTTCTTC. Translation gives CASSQDIIWAGGRNEQFF.

V and J are TRBV7-9 and TRBJ2-7, with 7 bases aligning to TRBD1. The germline V gene encodes CDR1 SEHNR and CDR2 FQNEAQ (reference sequence). Trimming at V came to 4 bases and at J to 0 bases, leaving 12 bases not matched to a gene. The CDR3 sequence is 17 residues long. CDR3 in DNA: TGTGCCAGCAGCTCCCCCCTTAAGAGACAGGGCTCCTACGAGCAGTACTTC. Protein: CASSSPLKRQGSYEQYF.

The rearrangement uses TRBV6-6 and TRBJ1-3; D is unclear. The germline V and J ends were trimmed by 6 bases and 5 bases, with 14 bases remaining between them. Germline V gene data show CDR1 as MNHNY and CDR2 as SVGAGI (reference sequence). The CDR3 is 14 amino acids. This CDR3 reads CASSLPGDRNTIYF. The CDR3 region has the DNA TGTGCCAGCAGCCTACCAGGAGACCGAAACACCATATATTTT.

This clonotype was picked up a small number of times. An end of the junction differs from the germline gene, which may be a read error. V is TRBV7-2 and J is TRBJ2-6; TRBD1 matches 7 bases. The germline CDR1 and CDR2 sequences are SGHTA and FQGNSA. CDR3 size: 11 residues. This chain's CDR3 is CASSSLGQVRF. CDR3 DNA: TGTGCCAGCAGCTCCCTCGGACAGGTCCGTTTC.

This chain links TRBV5-1 with TRBJ2-5; 7 bases match TRBD2. The CDR3 has 11 amino acids. Trimming removed 2 bases from V and 9 bases from J; junction bases left unmatched: 1. Germline loops: CDR1 SGHRS, CDR2 YFSETQ. CDR3 amino acids: CASSFRGAQYF. The DNA of the CDR3 is TGCGCCAGCAGCTTCCGGGGGGCCCAGTACTTC.

The chain employs TRBV7-8 and TRBJ2-2, with a tentative D call TRBD2 (6 bases). The CDR3 runs to 14 residues. Germline V gives CDR1 SGHVS, CDR2 FQNEAQ. V was pared by 4 bases and J by 6 bases, with 12 bases between. CDR3 in amino acids: CASSSGVPAGELFF. Written as DNA, the CDR3 is TGTGCCAGCAGCTCGGGGGTCCCGGCCGGGGAGCTGTTTTTT.

This clonotype was seen a few times. The rearrangement links TRBV27 to TRBJ1-5, with 7 positions matching TRBD1. Germline V gene data show CDR1 as MNHEY and CDR2 as SMNVEV (reference sequence). The CDR3 is 13 amino acids. The junction had 4 bases not matched to a gene; V was cut back by 5 bases and J by 6 bases. The CDR3 loop is CASSRQGRQPQHF. CDR3 coding DNA: TGTGCCAGCAGTAGACAGGGACGTCAGCCCCAGCATTTT.

This clonotype was recorded a few times. The chain recombines TRBV7-3 with TRBJ2-7, with D perhaps TRBD2 (5 bases). Trimming took 5 bases from V and 4 from J, leaving 12 bases between them. Germline loops: CDR1 SGHTA, CDR2 FQGTGA. CDR3 length: 13 residues. The CDR3 nucleotides are TGTGCCAGCAGCCCCGGGAATTATTACGAGCAGTACTTC. It yields the protein CASSPGNYYEQYF.

The chain couples TRBV5-5 to TRBJ1-1; D unclear. The V end lost 2 bases, the J end lost 1 base, and 12 bases lay between the germline ends. Germline V gives CDR1 SGHKS, CDR2 YYEKEE (reference sequence). The CDR3 extends over 15 amino acids. The CDR3 region is CASSFDGPPNTEAFF. The CDR3 DNA follows: TGTGCCAGCAGCTTCGATGGACCACCGAACACTGAAGCTTTCTTT.

The chain is built from TRBV3-1 and TRBJ1-2; a possible D gene is TRBD1 (6 bases). Germline CDR1 is LGHDT and CDR2 is YNNKEL (reference sequence). The V and J ends lost 2 bases and 0 bases respectively, with 10 bases between them. The CDR3 consists of 15 residues. The CDR3 reads CASSQRTESNYGYTF. In nucleotides, the CDR3 is TGTGCCAGCAGCCAAAGGACAGAATCTAACTATGGCTACACCTTC.